This T cell receptor (beta chain) was sequenced for a study of T cell changes during pregnancy in multiple sclerosis. The data were produced by immunoSEQ multiplex PCR, yet TCRdb's version contains in-frame clones alone and is incomplete. The sample consists of 60,000 to 70,000 clones, about 90% of them appearing once. CDR3 length: 13 amino acids. V was trimmed by 3 bases and J by 4 bases, leaving 6 bases between them. The germline CDR1 and CDR2 sequences are MDHEN and SYDVKM. This receptor was taken from a female donor in good health, enrolled as a control in a pregnancy study. The sequenced sample was peripheral blood, obtained in the second trimester of pregnancy. This chain joins TRBV28 and TRBJ1-4, with no clear D. CDR3 loop: CASSLQDNEKLFF. CDR3 sequence (DNA): TGTGCCAGCAGTTTGCAGGATAATGAAAAACTGTTTTTT.